What follows are 22 T cell receptor beta chains derived from one specimen sequenced in a study of T cells expressing NK-cell markers. For each CDR3 protein, TCRdb gives one entry from its re-call of the 5' RACE reads, without DNA. Its table lists 500,000 or so distinct CDR3 sequences. Sample: blood T cells: a sorted CD56 or NKG2C T cell subset, CD4+ or CD8+ T cells, or bulk PBMC T cells (not recorded which). The receptors were gathered from a man in his late teens or twenties in good health.

CDR3 in amino acids: CAWGLGQGIHEQYF. V usage is TRBV30 and J usage is TRBJ2-7; TCRdb lists TRBD1, though no DNA is available to test this call. This CDR3 contains 14 residues. Germline CDR1 reads GTSNPN; CDR2 reads SVGIG (reference sequence).

The chain employs TRBV4-3 and TRBJ2-7; TCRdb selects TRBD1, and the lack of DNA leaves this call unchecked. Germline loops: CDR1 LGHNA, CDR2 YSLEER. This CDR3 comprises 15 residues. The CDR3 protein is CASSQDQTDTYEQYF.

This chain joins TRBV6-5 and TRBJ2-1; as DNA is missing, the TRBD2 call by TCRdb cannot be tested. CDR3 length: 16 residues. CDR1 is MNHEY, CDR2 SVGAGI, per germline. CDR3 protein: CASSYRRSGRWYEQFF.

The chain has TRBV27 and TRBJ2-5; TCRdb's assignment of TRBD2 cannot be checked, as there is no DNA. CDR3 length equals 15 residues. Germline-derived CDR1 and CDR2 are MNHEY and SMNVEV (reference sequence). CDR3 sequence: CASSSLGGAGETQYF.

The V gene is TRBV4-1, the J gene TRBJ2-1. Per the germline V gene, CDR1 is MGHRA and CDR2 is YSYEKL. This CDR3 is built from 16 residues. The CDR3 region is CASSQGSGRASNEQFF.

The chain couples TRBV28 to TRBJ1-6. The CDR3 is 18 amino acids. Germline CDR1 reads MDHEN; CDR2 reads SYDVKM. CDR3 amino acids: CASSLFSAGGSYNSPLHF. Variable domain in full (rest from reference TRBV28 and TRBJ1-6): DVKVTQSSRYLVKRTGEKVFLECVQDMDHENMFWYRQDPGLGLRLIYFSYDVKMKEKGDIPEGYSVSREKKERFSLILESASTNQTSMYLCASSLFSAGGSYNSPLHFGNGTRLTVT.

This chain links TRBV5-1 with TRBJ1-6; the TCRdb D gene call, TRBD1, has no DNA to confirm it. CDR3 size: 15 residues. Germline values: CDR1 SGHRS, CDR2 YFSETQ. The chain's CDR3 is CASSGGTGGDSPLHF. Full variable domain (rest looked up from reference TRBV5-1 and TRBJ1-6): KAGVTQTPRYLIKTRGQQVTLSCSPISGHRSVSWYQQTPGQGLQFLFEYFSETQRNKGNFPGRFSGRQFSNSRSEMNVSTLELGDSALYLCASSGGTGGDSPLHFGNGTRLTVT.

The CDR3 sequence is CASSSPGTSPRQYF. V gene TRBV7-2 combines with J gene TRBJ2-7; TCRdb selects TRBD1, and the lack of DNA leaves this call unchecked. Germline CDR1 reads SGHTA; CDR2 reads FQGNSA. The CDR3 has 14 residues.

The chain couples TRBV4-3 to TRBJ1-4; TCRdb gives TRBD1 as the D gene, but with no DNA this cannot be confirmed. The germline CDR1 and CDR2 sequences are LGHNA and YSLEER. The CDR3 extends over 17 amino acids. CDR3 loop: CASSQEGAGTGGEKLFF.

The rearrangement links TRBV12-3 or TRBV12-4 to TRBJ2-2; without DNA, the TCRdb call of TRBD1 cannot be checked. This CDR3 is 14 amino acids long. The CDR3 sequence is CASSLGGQPGELFF.

This chain connects TRBV7-2 to TRBJ2-1. The germline gives CDR1 SGHTA, CDR2 FQGNSA. The CDR3 extends over 14 amino acids. CDR3 protein: CASSLTSAYNEQFF.

The chain uses TRBV20-1 and TRBJ2-1; TCRdb selects TRBD2, and the lack of DNA leaves this call unchecked. This CDR3 has 16 residues. Germline CDR1 reads DFQATT; CDR2 reads SNEGSKA (reference sequence). The CDR3 here is CSAPTSGRSRYNEQFF.

The rearrangement joins TRBV4-3 to TRBJ2-7; as DNA is missing, the TRBD1 call by TCRdb cannot be tested. The CDR3 consists of 14 residues. The V gene's germline CDR1 is LGHNA and CDR2 YSLEER. CDR3 residues: CASSQEGGSGEQYF.

The rearrangement joins TRBV28 to TRBJ2-1; lacking DNA, the TRBD2 call made by TCRdb goes unchecked. The germline V gene encodes CDR1 MDHEN and CDR2 SYDVKM. The CDR3 extends over 17 amino acids. The CDR3 protein is CASSSRLAGVGRNEQFF.

The chain links TRBV4-3 to TRBJ2-3; TCRdb's D call, TRBD2, is unchecked because there is no DNA. CDR1 is LGHNA, CDR2 YSLEER, per germline. This CDR3 is 18 amino acids long. CDR3 in amino acids: CASSQVTSGSGIADTQYF.

This chain joins TRBV6-1 and TRBJ2-1; as DNA is missing, the TRBD1 call by TCRdb cannot be tested. Germline loops: CDR1 MNHNS, CDR2 SASEGT. There are 15 residues in the CDR3. The CDR3 sequence: CASSEEGDLYNEQFF.

The chain employs TRBV29-1 and TRBJ2-7; TCRdb indicates TRBD1, and absent DNA this call remains unverified. In germline, CDR1 is SQVTM, CDR2 ANQGSEA. CDR3 length: 12 residues. CDR3 protein: CSMRSGAYEQYF.

The gene calls are TRBV4-3 and TRBJ2-4; TCRdb calls TRBD1, which cannot be checked without DNA. Germline V gene sequence: CDR1 LGHNA, CDR2 YSLEER. The CDR3 is 16 amino acids. The CDR3 is CASSQDRRIPLNIQYF.

The chain recombines TRBV12-3 or TRBV12-4 with TRBJ2-1. The CDR3 covers 12 residues. CDR3 residues: CASSFGRHEQFF.

The CDR3: CASSPGRGELFF. This chain uses TRBV3-1 with TRBJ2-2. In germline, CDR1 is LGHDT, CDR2 YNNKEL (reference sequence). The CDR3 spans 12 residues. The whole variable domain, remainder taken from reference TRBV3-1 and TRBJ2-2, is DTAVSQTPKYLVTQMGNDKSIKCEQNLGHDTMYWYKQDSKKFLKIMFSYNNKELIINETVPNRFSPKSPDKAHLNLHINSLELGDSAVYFCASSPGRGELFFGEGSRLTVL.

The V and J genes are TRBV27 and TRBJ2-3; TCRdb gives TRBD2 as the D gene, but with no DNA this cannot be confirmed. The length of the CDR3 is 17 residues. Looked up from germline, CDR1 is MNHEY and CDR2 is SMNVEV (reference sequence). The CDR3 is CASSFHGLAGGVDTQYF.

The chain employs TRBV7-7 and TRBJ2-3; TCRdb names TRBD1, which stays unverified in the absence of DNA. Looked up from germline, CDR1 is SSHAT and CDR2 is FNYEAQ (reference sequence). The length of the CDR3 is 13 residues. The CDR3 region is CASSLGWGDTQYF.